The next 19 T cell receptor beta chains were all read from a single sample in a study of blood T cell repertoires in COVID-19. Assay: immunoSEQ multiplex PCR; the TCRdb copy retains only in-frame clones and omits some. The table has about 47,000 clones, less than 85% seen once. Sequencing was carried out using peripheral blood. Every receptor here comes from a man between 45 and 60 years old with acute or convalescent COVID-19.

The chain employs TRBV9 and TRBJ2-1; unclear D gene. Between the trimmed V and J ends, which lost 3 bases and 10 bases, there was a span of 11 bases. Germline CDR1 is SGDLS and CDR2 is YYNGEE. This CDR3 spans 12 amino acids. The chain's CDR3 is CASSGAYGEQFF. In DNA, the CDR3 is TGTGCCAGCAGCGGGGCTTACGGAGAGCAGTTCTTC.

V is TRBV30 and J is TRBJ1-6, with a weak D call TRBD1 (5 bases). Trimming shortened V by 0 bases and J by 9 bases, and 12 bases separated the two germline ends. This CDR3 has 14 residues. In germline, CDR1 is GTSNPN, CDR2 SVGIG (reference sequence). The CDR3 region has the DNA TGTGCCTGGAGTGTCTGGAGGGGAGGTTCACCCCTCCACTTT. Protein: CAWSVWRGGSPLHF.

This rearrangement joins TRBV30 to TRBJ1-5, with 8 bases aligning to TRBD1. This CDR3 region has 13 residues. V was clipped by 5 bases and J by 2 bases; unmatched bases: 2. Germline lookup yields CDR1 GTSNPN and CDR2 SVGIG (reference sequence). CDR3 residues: CAWGGQGNQPQHF. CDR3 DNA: TGTGCCTGGGGGGGACAGGGCAATCAGCCCCAGCATTTT.

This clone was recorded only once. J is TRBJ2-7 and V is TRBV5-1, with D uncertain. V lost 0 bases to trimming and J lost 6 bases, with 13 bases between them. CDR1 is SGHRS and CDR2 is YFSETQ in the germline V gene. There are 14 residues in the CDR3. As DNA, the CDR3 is TGCGCCAGCAGCTTGGTGGTCGAGCCGGGCGAGCAGTACTTC. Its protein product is CASSLVVEPGEQYF.

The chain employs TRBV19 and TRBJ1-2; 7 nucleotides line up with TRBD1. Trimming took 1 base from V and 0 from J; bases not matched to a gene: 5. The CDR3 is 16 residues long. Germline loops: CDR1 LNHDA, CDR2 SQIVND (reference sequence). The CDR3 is CASSIVTGATNYGYTF. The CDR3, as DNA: TGTGCCAGTAGTATAGTCACAGGGGCGACTAACTATGGCTACACCTTC.

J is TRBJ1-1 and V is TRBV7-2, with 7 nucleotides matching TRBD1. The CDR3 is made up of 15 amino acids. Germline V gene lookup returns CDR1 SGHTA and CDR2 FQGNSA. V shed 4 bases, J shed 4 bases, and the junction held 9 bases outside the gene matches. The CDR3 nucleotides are TGTGCCAGCAGCTACTACGACAGGGTCAGCACTGAAGCTTTCTTT. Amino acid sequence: CASSYYDRVSTEAFF.

The CDR3 protein is CASSKDRVYGNTIYF. CDR3 nucleotides: TGTGCCAGCAGCAAGGACAGGGTGTATGGAAACACCATATATTTT. The chain is built from TRBV11-2 and TRBJ1-3; 8 bases map to TRBD1. This CDR3 comprises 15 residues. Germline assignment: CDR1 SGHAT and CDR2 FQNNGV. V lost 5 bases to trimming and J lost 3 bases; unmatched junction nucleotides: 6.

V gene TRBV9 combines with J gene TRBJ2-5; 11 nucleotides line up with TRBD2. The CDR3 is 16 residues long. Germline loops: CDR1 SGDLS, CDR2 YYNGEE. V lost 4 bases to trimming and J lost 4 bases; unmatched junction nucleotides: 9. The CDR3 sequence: CASSNRGLAGAETQYF. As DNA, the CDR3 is TGTGCCAGCAGCAATCGTGGACTAGCGGGCGCAGAGACCCAGTACTTC.

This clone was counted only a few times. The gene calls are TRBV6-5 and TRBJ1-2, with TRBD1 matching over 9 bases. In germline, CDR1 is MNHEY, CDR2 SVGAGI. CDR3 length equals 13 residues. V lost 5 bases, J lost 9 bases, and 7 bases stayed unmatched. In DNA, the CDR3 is TGTGCCAGCAGTCGGACAGGGGAAATGCGCTACACCTTC. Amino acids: CASSRTGEMRYTF.

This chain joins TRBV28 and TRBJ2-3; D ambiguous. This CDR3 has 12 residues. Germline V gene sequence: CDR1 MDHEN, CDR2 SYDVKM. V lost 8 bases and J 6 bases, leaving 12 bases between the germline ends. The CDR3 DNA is TGTGCCAGCGACCCGGGTGGGGATACGCAGTATTTT. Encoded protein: CASDPGGDTQYF.

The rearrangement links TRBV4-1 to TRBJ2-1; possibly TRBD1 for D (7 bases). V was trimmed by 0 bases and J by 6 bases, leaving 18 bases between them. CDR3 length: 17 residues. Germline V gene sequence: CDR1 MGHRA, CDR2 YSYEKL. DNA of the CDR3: TGCGCCAGCAGCCAAGAAGGGGGCGGGACCCATGGCAATGAGCAGTTCTTC. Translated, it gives CASSQEGGGTHGNEQFF.

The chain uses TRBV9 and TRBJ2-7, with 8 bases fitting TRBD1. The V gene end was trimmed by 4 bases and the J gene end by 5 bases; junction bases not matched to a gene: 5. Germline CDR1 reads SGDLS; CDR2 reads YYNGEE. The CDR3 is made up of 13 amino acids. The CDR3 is CASSPRTGNEQYF. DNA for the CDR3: TGTGCCAGCAGCCCCCGGACAGGGAACGAGCAGTACTTC.

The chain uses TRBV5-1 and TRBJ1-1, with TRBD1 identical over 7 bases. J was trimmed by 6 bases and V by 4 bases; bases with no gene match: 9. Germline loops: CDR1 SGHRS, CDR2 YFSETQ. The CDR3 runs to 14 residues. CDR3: CASSRPDRIAEAFF. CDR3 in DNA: TGCGCCAGCAGCCGACCGGACAGGATCGCTGAAGCTTTCTTT.

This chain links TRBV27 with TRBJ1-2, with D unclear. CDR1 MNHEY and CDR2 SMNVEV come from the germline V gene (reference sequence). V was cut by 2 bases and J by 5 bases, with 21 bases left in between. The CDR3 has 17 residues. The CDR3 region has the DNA TGTGCCAGCAGTTTAATCTATGAGACGTCGGGGAGGTATGGCTACACCTTC. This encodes CASSLIYETSGRYGYTF.

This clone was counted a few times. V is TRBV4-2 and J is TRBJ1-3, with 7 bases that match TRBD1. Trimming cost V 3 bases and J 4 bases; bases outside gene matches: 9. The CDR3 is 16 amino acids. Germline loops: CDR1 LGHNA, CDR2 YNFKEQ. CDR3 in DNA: TGTGCCAGCAGCCACCCCCAGGGGGAGCACGGAAACACCATATATTTT. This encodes CASSHPQGEHGNTIYF.

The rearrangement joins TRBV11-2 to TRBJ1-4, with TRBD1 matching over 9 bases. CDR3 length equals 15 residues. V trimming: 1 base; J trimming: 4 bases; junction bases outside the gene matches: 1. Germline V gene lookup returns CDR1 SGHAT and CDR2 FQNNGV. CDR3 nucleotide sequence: TGTGCCAGCAGCTTAGTGACAGGGGGTAATGAAAAACTGTTTTTT. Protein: CASSLVTGGNEKLFF.

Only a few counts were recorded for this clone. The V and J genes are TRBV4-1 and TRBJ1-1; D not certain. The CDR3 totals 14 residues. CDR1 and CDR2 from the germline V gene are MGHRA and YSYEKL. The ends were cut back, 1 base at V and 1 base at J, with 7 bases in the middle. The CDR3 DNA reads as TGCGCCAGCAGCCAAGCGGGAGCGAACACTGAAGCTTTCTTT. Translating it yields CASSQAGANTEAFF.

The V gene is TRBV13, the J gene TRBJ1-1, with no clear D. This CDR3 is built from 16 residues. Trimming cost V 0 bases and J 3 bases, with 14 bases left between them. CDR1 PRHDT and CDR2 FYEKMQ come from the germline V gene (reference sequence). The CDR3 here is CASSLGGRGLDTEAFF. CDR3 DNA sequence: TGTGCCAGCAGCTTAGGGGGTCGGGGTTTAGACACTGAAGCTTTCTTT.

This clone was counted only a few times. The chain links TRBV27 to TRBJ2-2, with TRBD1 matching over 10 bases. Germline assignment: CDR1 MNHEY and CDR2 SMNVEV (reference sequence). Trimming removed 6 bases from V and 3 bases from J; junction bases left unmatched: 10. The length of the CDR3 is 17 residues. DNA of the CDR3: TGTGCCAGCAGCTACTTACCCGGGACAGGGGACACCGGGGAGCTGTTTTTT. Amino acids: CASSYLPGTGDTGELFF.